The following is a T cell receptor (beta chain) sequence with its context. In this sample, this clonotype turned up once. Its antigen has not been determined. A read error may explain this, as a much larger clone is one base away. The entry originates in a study of molecular identifiers for immune sequencing clone quantification listed by TCRdb under 2018. Describing the broader study: For a replicate experiment, the RNA from either approximately 20,000 or 100,000 naive CD8 T cells was divided into five aliquots, and four of those aliquots went on to sequencing. This methods study used CD8 T cells to benchmark TCR RNA copy counting and molecular-identifier clustering-based TCR repertoire sequencing (MIDCIRS).

The CDR3 sequence holds 13 residues, the cysteine and phenylalanine included. Kept here is only the CDR3 DNA, which spans 39 bases and is read in frame from base 1. For CDR1 and CDR2, the germline V gene (reference sequence) lists MNHEY and SMNVEV. Library prep was done by PCR. Sequencing used an Illumina HiSeq 4000. Bulk TCR libraries were made following a previously described method, with the TCR primers given in Table S5. Purification of total RNA was performed with the Qiagen AllPrep DNA/RNA kit. Reads from multiple sequencing runs of the same library were pooled before analysis. As for the original processing: Reads were retained only if the reads had an exact TCR constant sequence, and the retained reads were trimmed to 150 nt and grouped according to their 12-nt molecular barcodes. Reads within each barcode group were sub-clustered using a 15% Levenshtein threshold, and quality-weighted consensus sequences were constructed for each RNA molecule. Non-functional sequences were removed, as were lower-count sequences one edit away from another. On the basis of fitting two negative binomial distributions, barcode sub-clusters with fewer than 20% of the maximum read count were discarded. TCRdb itself trimmed the public reads at Q25 with fastp, ran MiXCR and retained productive beta chains. Each entry merges the rows of one CDR3 protein and shows their most common DNA and genes. The authors' filters were not applied to this entry. This sample has 68,000 or so distinct CDR3 sequences in its table, and around a sixth of those were observed once. About 1.5% of the sample lies in the top ten.

Libraries of naive CD8 T cells were built from anywhere between about 19,000 and 1,000,000 sorted cells, with 10%, 30% or 50% of the purified RNA used. Naive CD8 T cells were FACS-sorted as CD8+CD4-CCR7+CD45RA+ on a BD FACSAria II into RLT Plus buffer. To test detection sensitivity, Jurkat RNA equivalent to about ten TCR copies was spiked into samples of about 19,000-1,000,000 naive CD8 T cells. CD8 T cells were enriched with RosetteSep CD8+ T Cell Enrichment Cocktail and Ficoll-Paque, followed by ACK red cell lysis. Broad study findings and their caveats: Clones above 20 RNA copies held over 97% of molecules in CMV-specific effector cells but under 1% in naive cells. Spiked-in Jurkat TCR RNA (approximately 10 copies' worth), which is not part of the donor repertoire, was contained in the naive libraries. Identical TCR molecules sharing a barcode could cause highly expanded clone sizes to be underestimated. Modeling gave roughly 3 recovered TCR RNA copies per cell versus around 10 by digital PCR, implying 25% to 30% capture efficiency. When barcode sub-clustering was not used, chimeric consensus sequences inflated TCR diversity, with chimeras reaching as high as 47%. Even against a background of some 920,000 naive CD8 T cells, spiked-in Jurkat TCR RNA amounting to a single cell's worth was reported to be detectable.

The rearranged segments are TRBV27 and TRBJ1-1; D gene: possibly TRBD1, on 5 matching bases. This sequence originates from a human donor in good health. Some libraries in this study had Jurkat cell RNA spiked in. Sequenced: naive CD8+ T cells from blood, with Jurkat cell RNA spiked in. Read against the paper, the sample's cell subset or site label means: FACS-sorted CD8+CD4-CCR7+CD45RA+ naive T cells. The CDR3 corresponds to CASSLQVGTEALF. The nucleotide sequence is given as TGTGCCAGCAGTTTACAGGTAGGGACTGAAGCTCTCTTT.